Reported below is one T cell receptor (beta chain). This sample was included in a study of blood T cell repertoires in COVID-19. For the study at large: Spain, Italy and the United States supplied samples that represented acute and convalescent COVID-19. PBMCs, B-cell-depleted T cells, or T cells were the source of the cDNA or gDNA that made up the material.

Germline values: CDR1 LNHNV, CDR2 YYDKDF (reference sequence). Trimming removed 5 bases from V and 2 bases from J; junction bases left unmatched: 8. CDR3 length: 15 amino acids. Authors' methods: Estimated nucleated cell counts came from reference gene primer amplification. Assay used: immunoSEQ multiplex PCR; TCRdb lists only in-frame clones, some missing. The V and J calls and clone size were taken over from that table, and D and trimming were inferred from the DNA. This sample carries roughly 350,000 clones, about 93% of them seen once, and the ten largest clones take roughly 3.4%. Material for sequencing was peripheral blood. The chain links TRBV15 to TRBJ2-7, with 8 bases matching TRBD1. This TCR was sampled from a woman aged 18-30 years who had recovered from COVID-19. CDR3 in amino acids: CATSAPGTGTYEQYV. The CDR3, as DNA: TGTGCCACCAGCGCCCCCGGGACAGGTACCTACGAGCAGTACGTC.